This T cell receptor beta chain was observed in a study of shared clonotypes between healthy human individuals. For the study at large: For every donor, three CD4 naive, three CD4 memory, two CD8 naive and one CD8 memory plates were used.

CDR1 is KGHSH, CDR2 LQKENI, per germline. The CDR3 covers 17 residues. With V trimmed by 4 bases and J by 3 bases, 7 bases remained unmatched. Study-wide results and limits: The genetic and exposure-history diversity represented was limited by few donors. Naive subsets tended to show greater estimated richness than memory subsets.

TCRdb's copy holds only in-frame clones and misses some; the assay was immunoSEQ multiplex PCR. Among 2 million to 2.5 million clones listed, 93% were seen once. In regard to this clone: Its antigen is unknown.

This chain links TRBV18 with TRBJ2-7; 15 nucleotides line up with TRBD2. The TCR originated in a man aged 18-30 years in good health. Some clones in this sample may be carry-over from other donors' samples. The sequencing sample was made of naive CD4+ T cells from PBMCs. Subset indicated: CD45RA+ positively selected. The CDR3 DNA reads TGTGCCAGCTCACTTGTTTGGACTAGCGGGAGGGGCTACGAGCAGTACTTC. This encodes CASSLVWTSGRGYEQYF.